This TCR beta chain was recovered during a study of blood T cell repertoires in COVID-19 (dated by TCRdb to the early 2020s). Describing the broader study: The collaborator samples originated in the United States, Italy and Spain and spanned the acute and convalescent phases of COVID-19. Where HLA class I and class II types were available, the types were taken from metadata supplied by the sample provider, not from assay-based typing. Subjects who had been exposed to COVID-19, were actively infected with it, or had recovered from it provided the deeply sampled blood TCRbeta repertoires that made up the dataset. A de-identified subject ID, COVID-19 status, age in years and sex were almost always included in the sample metadata. The material from the prospective study consisted of cDNA or gDNA derived from T cells, B-cell-depleted T cells, or PBMCs. The repertoires were made available in a free public database intended to serve as a resource for research on the immune response to SARS-CoV-2. Samples were obtained from the ongoing ImmuneRACE study (first 160 participants) and from over 1,000 subjects provided by 6 global collaborators. What the study reported, not specific to this receptor: How much clinical and demographic metadata was included differed by source and by participant, and the metadata was provided uncurated.

CDR1 SGHDT and CDR2 YYEEEE are derived from the germline V gene. Germline trimming: 1 base from V, 2 bases from J; junction bases outside gene matches: 5. The CDR3 sequence holds 16 residues, the cysteine and phenylalanine included. The kept DNA is CDR3 alone, 48 bases in frame from the first base. As for this clone: Its specific antigen is unknown. Within one base of it there is no much larger clone, and no base qualities were kept.

Participants in the prospective study were aged roughly 18 to 89 years, lived in about two dozen United States geographic areas, and enrolled through a virtual design. Cohort assignment in the prospective study relied on participant-reported clinical history from a screening survey and a study questionnaire. In the prospective study, whole blood, serum and a nasopharyngeal or oropharyngeal swab were collected from each participant by mobile phlebotomists. Additional blood draws and questionnaires over an approximately two-month period could optionally be provided by prospective study participants. Blood samples from the prospective study were shipped frozen or at room temperature prior to DNA extraction. The immunoSEQ Assay, a bias-controlled multiplex PCR, was used to amplify TCRbeta CDR3 regions from genomic DNA. Per the source publication's procedure: Within the assay, amplification of reference gene primers was used to estimate how many nucleated cells each sample contained. To quantify the absolute abundance of each unique TCRbeta CDR3 rearrangement, sequence reads were collapsed and filtered. For each sample, productive Simpson clonality was calculated as the square root of Simpson's diversity index across productive rearrangements. In TCRdb, the immuneACCESS table is reduced to in-frame sequences with V and J assigned. These tables do not hold every clone; where another copy was compared, an unresolved V gene accounts for under half, and the others remain unexplained. The D gene and trimming were derived from the DNA, and the V and J assignments and clone size from that table. The sample has 200,000 to 250,000 clones on record, over 75% of them singletons. The ten top clones hold roughly 4.3% of the sample.

The chain is encoded by TRBV5-6 joined to TRBJ2-3; 9 junctional bases match TRBD2. Sequencing input: PBMCs or T cells enriched from blood (not recorded which). The clonotype comes from a man aged 30-40 years with acute COVID-19. The CDR3 region: CASSLWLAGITDTQYF. The DNA sequence reads TGTGCCAGCAGCTTGTGGCTAGCGGGGATCACAGATACGCAGTATTTT.